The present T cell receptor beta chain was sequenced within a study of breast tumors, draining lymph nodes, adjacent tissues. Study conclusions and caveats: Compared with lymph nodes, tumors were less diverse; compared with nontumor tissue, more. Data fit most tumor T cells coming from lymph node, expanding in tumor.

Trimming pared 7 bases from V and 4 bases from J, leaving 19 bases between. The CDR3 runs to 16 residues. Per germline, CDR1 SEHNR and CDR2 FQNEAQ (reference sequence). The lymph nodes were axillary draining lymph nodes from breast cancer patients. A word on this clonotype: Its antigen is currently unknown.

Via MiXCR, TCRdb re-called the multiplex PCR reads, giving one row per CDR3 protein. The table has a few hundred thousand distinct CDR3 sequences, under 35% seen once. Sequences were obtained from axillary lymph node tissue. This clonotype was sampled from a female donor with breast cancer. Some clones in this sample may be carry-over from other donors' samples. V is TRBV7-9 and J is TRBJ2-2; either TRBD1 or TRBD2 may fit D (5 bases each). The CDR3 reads CASTDSTLSGTGELFF. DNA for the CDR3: TGTGCCAGCACCGACAGTACCTTAAGCGGCACCGGGGAGCTGTTTTTT.